This is a list of T cell receptor beta chains from one sample in a study of beta chain features in type 1 diabetes. TCRdb's copy holds only in-frame clones and misses some; the assay was immunoSEQ multiplex PCR. The sample shows 110,000 to 150,000 clones, 9.5% to 10% of them seen only once. Sequenced input: central memory CD4+ T cells from blood. The receptor set was obtained from a woman in her forties in good health. CDR3s include the opening cysteine and the closing phenylalanine or tryptophan. The D gene is left open where the match is weak. Only some rows state a clone size, as once, few, many or a class for expanded clones.

TRBV6-1,TRBD1,TRBJ2-7,few,CASNRGSYEQYF,TGTGCCAGCAACAGGGGATCCTACGAGCAGTACTTC
TRBV5-1,TRBD1,TRBJ2-4,many,CASSPGQGVAKNIQYF,TGCGCCAGCAGCCCTGGACAGGGAGTAGCCAAAAACATTCAGTACTTC
TRBV19,.,TRBJ2-1,few,CASSIGGPNEQFF,TGTGCCAGTAGTATAGGGGGCCCCAATGAGCAGTTCTTC
TRBV19,TRBD1,TRBJ1-2,few,CASSISGQGNYGYTF,TGTGCCAGTAGTATATCGGGACAGGGGAACTATGGCTACACCTTC
TRBV18,.,TRBJ1-6,.,CASSQFAGNSDSPLHF,TGTGCCAGCTCACAATTCGCGGGGAATTCGGATTCACCCCTCCACTTT
TRBV5-4,TRBD1,TRBJ1-2,few,CASRFYRGYGYTF,TGTGCCAGCAGATTTTACAGGGGGTATGGCTACACCTTC
TRBV7-2,TRBD2,TRBJ2-5,few,CASSYQRGTQETQYF,TGTGCCAGCAGCTACCAGCGGGGAACACAAGAGACCCAGTACTTC
TRBV18,.,TRBJ1-6,few,CASSPPAGANSPLHF,TGTGCCAGCTCACCTCCCGCGGGAGCAAATTCACCCCTCCACTTT
TRBV7-9,TRBD1,TRBJ1-6,.,CASSSGQGSNNSPLHF,TGTGCCAGCAGCTCGGGACAGGGGAGTAATAATTCACCCCTCCACTTT
TRBV9,TRBD1,TRBJ2-2,.,CASSVRTGGTGELFF,TGTGCCAGCAGCGTAAGGACAGGGGGCACCGGGGAGCTGTTTTTT
TRBV21-1,.,TRBJ1-6,few,CASSKGGIPLHF,TGTGCCAGCAGCAAAGGGGGCATACCCCTCCACTTT
TRBV28,.,TRBJ2-7,.,CASSPPGGGASYEQYF,TGTGCCAGCAGTCCGCCCGGAGGGGGGGCGTCCTACGAGCAGTACTTC
TRBV27,TRBD1,TRBJ2-2,few,CASSLRGTAANTGELFF,TGTGCCAGCAGTCTCAGAGGGACAGCAGCGAACACCGGGGAGCTGTTTTTT
TRBV5-1,.,TRBJ1-1,few,CASSMRGTPNTEAFF,TGCGCCAGCAGTATGCGGGGGACTCCGAACACTGAAGCTTTCTTT
TRBV29-1,.,TRBJ2-7,few,CSAQLGYEQYF,TGCAGCGCCCAGCTAGGCTACGAGCAGTACTTC
TRBV7-9,.,TRBJ1-5,few,CASSPFSGGASLINQPQHF,TGTGCCAGCAGCCCCTTCTCTGGAGGGGCAAGTCTTATCAATCAGCCCCAGCATTTT
TRBV29-1,.,TRBJ2-2,few,CSVGTGQASGELFF,TGCAGCGTCGGAACAGGGCAGGCTTCCGGGGAGCTGTTTTTT
TRBV11-2,.,TRBJ2-1,.,CASSLSWGVNYNEQFF,TGTGCCAGCAGCTTGAGCTGGGGAGTTAACTACAATGAGCAGTTCTTC
TRBV11-2,.,TRBJ2-1,.,CASSSGVLTDNEQFF,TGTGCCAGCAGCTCGGGGGTCTTAACGGACAATGAGCAGTTCTTC
TRBV7-8,TRBD2,TRBJ2-5,few,CASSSRLGGVQETQYF,TGTGCCAGCAGCTCGAGGTTGGGGGGGGTACAAGAGACCCAGTACTTC
TRBV2,.,TRBJ2-3,many,CASSEDVRTDTQYF,TGTGCCAGCAGTGAAGATGTCAGGACAGATACGCAGTATTTT
TRBV11-2,.,TRBJ2-3,many,CASSRGYTDTQYF,TGTGCCAGCAGCCGGGGATACACAGATACGCAGTATTTT
TRBV29-1,TRBD1,TRBJ2-1,many,CSVGTGGYNEQFF,TGCAGCGTTGGGACAGGGGGCTACAATGAGCAGTTCTTC
TRBV19,.,TRBJ2-5,many,CASSIGLRSGQETQYF,TGTGCCAGTAGCATAGGACTGAGGTCAGGGCAAGAGACCCAGTACTTC
TRBV6-1,.,TRBJ1-4,few,CASSEASGVNEKLFF,TGTGCCAGCAGTGAAGCGTCAGGGGTTAATGAAAAACTGTTTTTT
TRBV6-1,.,TRBJ2-3,few,CASSEVGSLPSGTQYF,TGTGCCAGCAGTGAAGTGGGCTCCCTTCCCTCCGGTACGCAGTATTTT
TRBV7-8,.,TRBJ2-5,few,CASSLGLQGQETQYF,TGTGCCAGCAGCTTAGGGTTGCAGGGACAAGAGACCCAGTACTTC